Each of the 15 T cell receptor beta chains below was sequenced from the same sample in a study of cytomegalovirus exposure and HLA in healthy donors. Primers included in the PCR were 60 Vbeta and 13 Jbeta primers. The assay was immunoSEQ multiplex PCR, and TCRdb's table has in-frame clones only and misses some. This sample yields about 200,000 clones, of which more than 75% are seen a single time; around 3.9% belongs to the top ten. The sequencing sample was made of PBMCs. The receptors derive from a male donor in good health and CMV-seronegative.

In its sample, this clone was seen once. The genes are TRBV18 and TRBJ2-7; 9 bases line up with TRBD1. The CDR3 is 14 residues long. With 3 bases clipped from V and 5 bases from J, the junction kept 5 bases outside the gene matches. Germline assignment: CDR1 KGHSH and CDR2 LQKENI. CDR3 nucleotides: TGTGCCAGCTCACCGTGGACAGGGGTACACGAGCAGTACTTC. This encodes CASSPWTGVHEQYF. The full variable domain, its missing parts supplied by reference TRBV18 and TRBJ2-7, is NAGVMQNPRHLVRRRGQEARLRCSPMKGHSHVYWYRQLPEEGLKFMVYLQKENIIDESGMPKERFSAEFPKEGPSILRIQQVVRGDSAAYFCASSPWTGVHEQYFGPGTRLTVT.

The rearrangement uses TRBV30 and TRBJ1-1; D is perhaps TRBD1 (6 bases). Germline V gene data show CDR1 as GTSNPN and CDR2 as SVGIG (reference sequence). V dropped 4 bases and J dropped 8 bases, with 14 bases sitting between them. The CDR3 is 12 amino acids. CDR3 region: CAWNEQGSEAFF. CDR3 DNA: TGTGCCTGGAATGAACAGGGCTCAGAAGCTTTCTTT.

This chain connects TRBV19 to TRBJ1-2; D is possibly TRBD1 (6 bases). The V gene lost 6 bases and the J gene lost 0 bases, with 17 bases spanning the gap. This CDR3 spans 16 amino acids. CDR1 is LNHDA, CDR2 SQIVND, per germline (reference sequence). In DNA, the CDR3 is TGTGCCAGTAGCGCATTTCCGGACAGAGCTAACTATGGCTACACCTTC. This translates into CASSAFPDRANYGYTF. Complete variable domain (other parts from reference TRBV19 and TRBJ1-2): DGGITQSPKYLFRKEGQNVTLSCEQNLNHDAMYWYRQDPGQGLRLIYYSQIVNDFQKGDIAEGYSVSREKKESFPLTVTSAQKNPTAFYLCASSAFPDRANYGYTFGSGTRLTVV.

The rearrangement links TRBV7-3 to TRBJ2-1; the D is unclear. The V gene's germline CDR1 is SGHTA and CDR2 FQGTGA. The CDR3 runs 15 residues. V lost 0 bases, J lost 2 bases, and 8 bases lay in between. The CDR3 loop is CASSLTSFPYNEQFF. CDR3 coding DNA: TGTGCCAGCAGCTTAACTAGTTTCCCCTACAATGAGCAGTTCTTC.

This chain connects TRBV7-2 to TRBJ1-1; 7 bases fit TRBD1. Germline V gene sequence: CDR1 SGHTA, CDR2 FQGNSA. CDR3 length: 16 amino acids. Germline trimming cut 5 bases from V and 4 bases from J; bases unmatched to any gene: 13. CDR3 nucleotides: TGTGCCAGCAGCGCACAGCCGACAGGGTATGGCACTGAAGCTTTCTTT. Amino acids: CASSAQPTGYGTEAFF. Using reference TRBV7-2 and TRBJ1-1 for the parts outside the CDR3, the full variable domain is GAGVSQSPSNKVTEKGKDVELRCDPISGHTALYWYRQSLGQGLEFLIYFQGNSAPDKSGLPSDRFSAERTGGSVSTLTIQRTQQEDSAVYLCASSAQPTGYGTEAFFGQGTRLTVV.

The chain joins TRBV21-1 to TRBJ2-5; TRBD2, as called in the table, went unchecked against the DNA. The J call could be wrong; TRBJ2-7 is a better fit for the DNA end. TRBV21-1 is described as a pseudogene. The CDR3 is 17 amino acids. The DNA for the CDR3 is TGTGCCAGCAGCAAATTAGGGCCTTGCGGGAGGTGGGGCGAGCAGTACTTC. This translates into CASSKLGPCGRWGEQYF.

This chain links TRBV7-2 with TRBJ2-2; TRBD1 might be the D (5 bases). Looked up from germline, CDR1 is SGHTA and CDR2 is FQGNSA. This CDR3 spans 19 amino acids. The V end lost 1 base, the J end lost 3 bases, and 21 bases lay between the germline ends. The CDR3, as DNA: TGTGCCAGCAGCTTAGAACGATGGGGCGGCAGGGCGGACACCGGGGAGCTGTTTTTT. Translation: CASSLERWGGRADTGELFF.

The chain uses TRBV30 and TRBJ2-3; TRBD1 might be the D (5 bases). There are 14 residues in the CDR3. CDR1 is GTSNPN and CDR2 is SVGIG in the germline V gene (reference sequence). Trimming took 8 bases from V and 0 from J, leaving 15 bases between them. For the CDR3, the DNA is TGTGCCCTTGGTCGGACATCCAGCACAGATACGCAGTATTTT. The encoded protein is CALGRTSSTDTQYF.

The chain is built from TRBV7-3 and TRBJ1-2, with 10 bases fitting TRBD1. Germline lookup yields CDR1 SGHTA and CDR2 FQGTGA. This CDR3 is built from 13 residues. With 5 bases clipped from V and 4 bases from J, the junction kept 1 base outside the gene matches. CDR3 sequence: CASSRDRGYGYTF. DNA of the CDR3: TGTGCCAGCAGCCGGGACAGGGGCTATGGCTACACCTTC.

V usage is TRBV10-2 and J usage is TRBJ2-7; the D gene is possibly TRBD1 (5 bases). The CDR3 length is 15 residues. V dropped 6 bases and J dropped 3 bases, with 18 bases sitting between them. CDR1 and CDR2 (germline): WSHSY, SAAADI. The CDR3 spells CASRGARVPNYEQYF. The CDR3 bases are TGCGCCAGCAGAGGGGCCAGGGTACCCAACTACGAGCAGTACTTC.

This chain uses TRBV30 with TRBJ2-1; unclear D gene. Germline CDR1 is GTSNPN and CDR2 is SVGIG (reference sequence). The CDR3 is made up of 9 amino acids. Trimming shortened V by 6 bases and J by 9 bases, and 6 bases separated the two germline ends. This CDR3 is CACGGEQFF. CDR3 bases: TGTGCCTGCGGCGGTGAGCAGTTCTTC.

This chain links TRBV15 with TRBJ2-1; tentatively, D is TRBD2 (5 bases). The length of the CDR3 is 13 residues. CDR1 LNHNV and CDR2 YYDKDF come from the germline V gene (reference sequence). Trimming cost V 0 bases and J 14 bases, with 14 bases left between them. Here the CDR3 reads CATSRDESGTEFF. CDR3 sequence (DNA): TGTGCCACCAGCAGAGATGAATCGGGAACAGAGTTCTTC.

For the CDR3, the DNA is TGTGCCAGCAGCTTAGCGGCTCGGGTTACTGAAGCTTTCTTT. It yields the protein CASSLAARVTEAFF. This chain links TRBV7-9 with TRBJ1-1; D is ambiguous. Germline V gene sequence: CDR1 SEHNR, CDR2 FQNEAQ (reference sequence). This CDR3 has 14 amino acids. Trimming stripped 0 bases from V and 5 bases from J, with 10 bases between.

DNA for the CDR3: TGTGCCAGCAGAAGGACAGGGAGGGAGACCCAGTACTTC. Amino acids: CASRRTGRETQYF. The gene calls are TRBV6-1 and TRBJ2-5, with 8 bases that match TRBD1. Germline assignment: CDR1 MNHNS and CDR2 SASEGT. CDR3 length: 13 amino acids. V was pared by 6 bases and J by 5 bases, with 5 bases of the junction left unmatched.

CDR3 protein: CASSERVSYNEQFF. In DNA, the CDR3 is TGTGCCAGCAGTGAGCGGGTGTCCTACAATGAGCAGTTCTTC. The chain recombines TRBV6-4 with TRBJ2-1; D might be TRBD2 (5 bases). Germline CDR1 and CDR2: MRHNA and SNTAGT. The germline V and J ends were trimmed by 3 bases and 1 base, with 7 bases remaining between them. The CDR3 sequence is 14 residues long.